Detailed here is one T cell receptor (beta chain). A much larger clone sits a single nucleotide away, making a read error possible. These data are taken from a study of patients and donors after allogeneic stem cell transplantation. Trimming shortened V by 4 bases and J by 2 bases, and 8 bases separated the two germline ends. CDR1 is SGHAT and CDR2 is FQNNGV in the germline V gene. The CDR3 totals 13 residues. Each CDR3 protein is one row after TCRdb ran MiXCR on the RT-PCR reads. The table includes over 25,000 distinct CDR3 sequences, 30% to 40% detected once. V gene TRBV11-2 combines with J gene TRBJ1-2, with no clear D. This clonotype was obtained from a human donor who was either an allogeneic HSCT recipient or a stem cell or donor lymphocyte infusion donor (not recorded which). It is not recorded whose cells these are; they may come from a transplant donor. The sample was blood, either unsorted or a sorted T cell fraction (not recorded which). CDR3 in DNA: TGTGCCAGCAGCTCCAGCGGGAACTATGGCTACACCTTC. Its protein is CASSSSGNYGYTF.